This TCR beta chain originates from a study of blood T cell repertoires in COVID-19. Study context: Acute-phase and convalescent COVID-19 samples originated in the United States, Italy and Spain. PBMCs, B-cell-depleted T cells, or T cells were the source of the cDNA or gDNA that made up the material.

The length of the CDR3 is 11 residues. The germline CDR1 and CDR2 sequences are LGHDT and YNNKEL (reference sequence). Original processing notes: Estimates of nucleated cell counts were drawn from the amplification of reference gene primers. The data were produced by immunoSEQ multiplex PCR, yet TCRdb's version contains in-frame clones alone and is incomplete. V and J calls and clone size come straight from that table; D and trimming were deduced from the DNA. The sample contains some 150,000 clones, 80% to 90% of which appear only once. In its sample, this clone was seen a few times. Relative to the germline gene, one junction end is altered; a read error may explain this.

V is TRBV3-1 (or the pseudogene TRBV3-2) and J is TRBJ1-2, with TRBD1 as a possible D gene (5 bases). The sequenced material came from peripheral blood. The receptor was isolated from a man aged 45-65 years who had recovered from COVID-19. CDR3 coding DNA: TGTGCCAGCAGCCAAGGTACAGGAGTAGACTTC. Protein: CASSQGTGVDF.